What follows are 21 T cell receptor beta chains derived from one specimen sequenced in a study of T cell repertoires in cytomegalovirus infection. TCRdb re-analysed the reads in MiXCR, keeping a single row per CDR3 protein. The sample holds roughly 800,000 distinct CDR3 sequences; just under 30% are singletons and the top ten take about 12%. These receptors have no known antigen. Sequenced here: cultured CD8+ T cells from PBMCs, sampled from culture after CMV antigen stimulation. The origin of the receptors is a human donor in good health (CMV status not recorded). Some clones in this sample may be carry-over from other donors' samples.

This clonotype was picked up many times. The chain has TRBV7-2 and TRBJ1-2; 9 bases are a match to TRBD1. This CDR3 has 15 amino acids. The germline V gene has CDR1 SGHTA and CDR2 FQGNSA. V shed 5 bases, J shed 4 bases, and the junction held 8 bases outside the gene matches. Here the CDR3 reads CASSTWTGEVYGYTF. In DNA form, the CDR3 reads TGTGCCAGCAGCACGTGGACAGGGGAAGTCTATGGCTACACCTTC.

This clonotype was found many times. The J gene is TRBJ2-7, the V gene TRBV7-2; 8 positions match TRBD1. This CDR3 has 13 residues. From germline, CDR1 is SGHTA and CDR2 FQGNSA. Trimming took 3 bases from V and 6 from J; bases not matched to a gene: 4. The CDR3 is CASSFGTGGEQYV. The CDR3 DNA reads as TGTGCCAGCAGCTTCGGTACAGGGGGCGAGCAGTACGTC.

There are a few counts of this clonotype. V usage is TRBV6-6 and J usage is TRBJ2-5; 8 bases match TRBD2. The CDR3 is made up of 14 amino acids. Per germline, CDR1 MNHNY and CDR2 SVGAGI (reference sequence). With 7 bases clipped from V and 5 bases from J, the junction kept 9 bases outside the gene matches. As DNA, the CDR3 is TGTGCCAGCACCACGTCGGGGGGGAGGGAGACCCAGTACTTC. This codes for CASTTSGGRETQYF.

This chain connects TRBV28 to TRBJ2-4; D unclear. The CDR3 sequence is 14 residues long. The V gene lost 2 bases and the J gene lost 5 bases, with 10 bases spanning the gap. Germline V gene sequence: CDR1 MDHEN, CDR2 SYDVKM. The CDR3 DNA sequence: TGTGCCAGCAGTTTAGCGAATGCGGAAAACATTCAGTACTTC. Its translation: CASSLANAENIQYF.

This clonotype was detected ten times or more. The chain combines TRBV12-3 or TRBV12-4 with TRBJ1-1; D may be TRBD1 (5 bases). CDR3 length: 14 residues. V shed 6 bases and J shed 1 base, with 12 bases lying between them. The CDR3 nucleotides read TGTGCCAGCAGCCAATACCAGGGGAACACTGAAGCTTTCTTT. It encodes CASSQYQGNTEAFF.

There are a few counts of this clonotype. A read error may account for a junction end that differs from germline. The chain's CDR3 is CASMSLAGYHEQFF. The CDR3 bases are TGTGCCAGTATGTCACTAGCGGGCTACCATGAGCAGTTCTTC. J is TRBJ2-1 and V is TRBV19; 9 bases map to TRBD2. The length of the CDR3 is 14 residues. From germline, CDR1 is LNHDA and CDR2 SQIVND (reference sequence).

In its sample, this clonotype was seen a few times. The chain recombines TRBV27 with TRBJ1-1; possible D gene TRBD1, 6 bases. Trimming removed 6 bases at V and 4 bases at J, with 18 bases between. The germline CDR1 and CDR2 sequences are MNHEY and SMNVEV (reference sequence). The CDR3 extends over 15 amino acids. CDR3 in amino acids: CASRGRTARGTEAFF. The CDR3 nucleotides read TGTGCCAGCAGAGGGAGGACAGCCCGGGGCACTGAAGCTTTCTTT.

The chain combines TRBV18 with TRBJ2-4; a weak D match, TRBD1 (6 bases). Germline assignment: CDR1 KGHSH and CDR2 LQKENI. The length of the CDR3 is 18 residues. The V gene lost 0 bases and the J gene lost 2 bases, with 17 bases spanning the gap. CDR3 amino acids: CASSPPAGQGLTKNIQYF. Written as DNA, the CDR3 is TGTGCCAGCTCACCACCCGCCGGGCAGGGGTTGACCAAAAACATTCAGTACTTC.

V and J are TRBV27 and TRBJ1-2, with 10 bases lining up with TRBD1. The ends lost 5 bases at V and 3 bases at J; junction bases unmatched: 6. Germline CDR1 reads MNHEY; CDR2 reads SMNVEV (reference sequence). CDR3 size: 15 residues. The CDR3 region has the DNA TGTGCCAGCAGTCCGGGACAGGGGAATTACTATGGCTACACCTTC. Translation gives CASSPGQGNYYGYTF.

This clonotype showed up just a few times. The V gene is TRBV5-6, the J gene TRBJ2-1, with TRBD1 matching 11 bases. The CDR3 runs 14 residues. V gave up 2 bases and J gave up 6 bases; unmatched junction bases: 1. Germline V gene sequence: CDR1 SGHDT, CDR2 YYEEEE. In nucleotides, the CDR3 is TGTGCCAGCAGCTTCGGGACAGGGGGCAATGAGCAGTTCTTC. Translated, it gives CASSFGTGGNEQFF.

The table lists this clonotype with a few counts. The chain joins TRBV7-8 to TRBJ2-7, with D uncertain. The ends were cut back, 1 base at V and 2 bases at J, with 6 bases in the middle. This CDR3 is 13 amino acids long. Germline V gives CDR1 SGHVS, CDR2 FQNEAQ. DNA for the CDR3: TGTGCCAGCAGCTTAGGTTACCCCTACGAGCAGTACGTC. Its translation: CASSLGYPYEQYV.

The chain has TRBV20-1 and TRBJ2-7; TRBD1 matches 11 bases. CDR3 length: 13 residues. The germline CDR1 and CDR2 sequences are DFQATT and SNEGSKA (reference sequence). The V and J ends lost 5 bases and 7 bases, in that order; junction bases with no gene match: 7. The CDR3 reads CSASGTGGWEQYV. CDR3 DNA sequence: TGCAGTGCTTCCGGGACAGGGGGGTGGGAGCAGTACGTC.

V gene TRBV19 combines with J gene TRBJ2-1; tentative D call: TRBD2 (6 bases). Germline V gene lookup returns CDR1 LNHDA and CDR2 SQIVND (reference sequence). This CDR3 is built from 13 residues. Trimming removed 8 bases at V and 7 bases at J, with 15 bases between. CDR3 residues: CASSGDLINEQFF. The CDR3 nucleotides are TGTGCCAGTTCGGGGGATTTGATAAATGAGCAGTTCTTC.

This chain uses TRBV7-9 with TRBJ2-5; D is perhaps TRBD1 or TRBD2 (5 bases each). Per germline, CDR1 SEHNR and CDR2 FQNEAQ (reference sequence). Trimming removed 1 base from V and 5 bases from J, with 14 bases in between. The CDR3 covers 15 residues. The DNA of the CDR3 is TGTGCCAGCAGCTTAGATACGGGATCAGGGGAGACCCAGTACTTC. Translation: CASSLDTGSGETQYF.

This clonotype was found a few times. The chain combines TRBV19 with TRBJ1-5; D perhaps matches TRBD1 (5 bases). Per the germline V gene, CDR1 is LNHDA and CDR2 is SQIVND (reference sequence). CDR3 length: 17 amino acids. V was clipped by 3 bases and J by 0 bases, with 15 bases between them. DNA of the CDR3: TGTGCCAGTAGTATTGGCCGGGGACTTGATAGCAATCAGCCCCAGCATTTT. Translated: CASSIGRGLDSNQPQHF.

This clonotype has at least ten counts. The chain combines TRBV7-2 with TRBJ2-3, with TRBD2 as a possible D gene (5 bases). Germline CDR1 and CDR2: SGHTA and FQGNSA. Trimming stripped 5 bases from V and 10 bases from J, with 16 bases between. CDR3 length equals 13 residues. As DNA, the CDR3 is TGTGCCAGCAGCCCCAATTCAATGCGGGCGCAGTATTTT. Amino acid sequence: CASSPNSMRAQYF.

This clonotype was counted a few times. The chain links TRBV11-1 to TRBJ2-1; possibly TRBD1 for D (7 bases). V was cut by 7 bases and J by 5 bases, with 21 bases left in between. The CDR3 covers 16 residues. Germline V CDR1 and CDR2: SGHAT, FQDESV (reference sequence). The chain's CDR3 is CASTQRGDSSNNEQFF. The CDR3 DNA follows: TGTGCCAGCACCCAAAGGGGGGACAGCAGCAACAATGAGCAGTTCTTC.

This clonotype was picked up a small number of times. The V gene is TRBV6-2 or TRBV6-3, the J gene TRBJ1-2; the D gene is possibly TRBD1 (5 bases). Trimming removed 0 bases from V and 4 bases from J, with 15 bases in between. Germline V CDR1 and CDR2: MNHEY, SVGEGT. This CDR3 comprises 16 residues. CDR3: CASSYSKFRGAYGYTF. In DNA form, the CDR3 reads TGTGCCAGCAGTTACTCGAAATTTAGGGGCGCCTATGGCTACACCTTC.

The chain uses TRBV13 and TRBJ2-1; TRBD2 agrees at 8 bases. The length of the CDR3 is 16 residues. Germline lookup yields CDR1 PRHDT and CDR2 FYEKMQ (reference sequence). V was pared by 6 bases and J by 3 bases, with 10 bases of the junction left unmatched. Here the CDR3 reads CASSFLTSGLYNEQFF. The CDR3 bases are TGTGCCAGCAGTTTCCTCACTAGCGGCCTCTACAATGAGCAGTTCTTC.

This rearrangement joins TRBV12-3 or TRBV12-4 to TRBJ2-7; 8 bases agree with TRBD1. V lost 7 bases, J lost 3 bases, and 8 bases stayed unmatched. The CDR3 consists of 14 residues. CDR3 residues: CASTIGQGSYEQYF. The CDR3, as DNA: TGTGCCAGCACTATAGGACAGGGCAGCTACGAGCAGTACTTC.

The chain recombines TRBV2 with TRBJ1-2; no definite D call. The CDR3 contains 15 residues. V was pared by 6 bases and J by 1 base, with 15 bases between. Germline CDR1 reads SNHLY; CDR2 reads FYNNEI. The CDR3 sequence is CASRPLTAVNYGYTF. The CDR3 DNA is TGTGCCAGCAGGCCCCTGACGGCTGTTAACTATGGCTACACCTTC.